These 21 T cell receptor beta chains were sequenced from one sample in a study of T cells in narcolepsy. The repertoire was sequenced with immunoSEQ multiplex PCR; TCRdb's copy has only in-frame clones and lacks some. The sample lists about 32,000 clones; 65% to 85% were seen once. Sequencing was done on a sample of memory (CD45RA-) CD4+ T cells from blood. These receptors were obtained from a human donor in good health.

The CDR3 DNA follows: TGTGCCAGCAGCTTGGGGGAGGGGCCCCAGCATTTT. This translates into CASSLGEGPQHF. The chain carries TRBV5-6 and TRBJ1-5; D is ambiguous. V shed 0 bases and J shed 9 bases, with 7 bases lying between them. From germline, CDR1 is SGHDT and CDR2 YYEEEE. The CDR3 has 12 amino acids.

This chain connects TRBV29-1 to TRBJ1-2; the match to TRBD1 covers 9 bases. V trimming: 3 bases; J trimming: 2 bases; junction bases outside the gene matches: 7. CDR3 length: 15 amino acids. Germline CDR1 and CDR2: SQVTM and ANQGSEA. CDR3 residues: CSVESIGTGNYGYTF. The DNA for the CDR3 is TGCAGCGTTGAGTCGATTGGGACAGGGAACTATGGCTACACCTTC.

The chain carries TRBV5-1 and TRBJ2-1; possibly TRBD1 or TRBD2 for D (5 bases each). CDR3 length: 14 amino acids. The V end was cut by 5 bases, the J end by 5 bases, with 14 bases between. The germline V gene has CDR1 SGHRS and CDR2 YFSETQ. The CDR3 region is CASSPGAQNNEQFF. CDR3 DNA: TGCGCCAGCAGTCCCGGGGCCCAGAACAATGAGCAGTTCTTC. Complete variable domain (other parts from reference TRBV5-1 and TRBJ2-1): KAGVTQTPRYLIKTRGQQVTLSCSPISGHRSVSWYQQTPGQGLQFLFEYFSETQRNKGNFPGRFSGRQFSNSRSEMNVSTLELGDSALYLCASSPGAQNNEQFFGPGTRLTVL.

V gene TRBV5-4 combines with J gene TRBJ2-3; no clear D gene. The CDR3 sequence is 13 residues long. V lost 4 bases, J lost 2 bases, and 8 bases lay in between. Germline loops: CDR1 SGHNT, CDR2 YYREEE (reference sequence). The CDR3 region has the DNA TGTGCCAGCAGCCGATACGACACAGATACGCAGTATTTT. Protein product: CASSRYDTDTQYF. The whole variable domain, filled in from reference TRBV5-4 and TRBJ2-3, reads ETGVTQSPTHLIKTRGQQVTLRCSSQSGHNTVSWYQQALGQGPQFIFQYYREEENGRGNFPPRFSGLQFPNYSSELNVNALELDDSALYLCASSRYDTDTQYFGPGTRLTVL.

J is TRBJ2-1 and V is TRBV2, with D unclear. Trimming shortened V by 8 bases and J by 5 bases, and 4 bases separated the two germline ends. CDR3 length: 10 amino acids. Germline assignment: CDR1 SNHLY and CDR2 FYNNEI. CDR3 residues: CASDDNEQFF. The CDR3 DNA reads as TGTGCCAGCGACGACAATGAGCAGTTCTTC.

The chain carries TRBV15 and TRBJ2-7; 9 bases agree with TRBD1. The germline CDR1 and CDR2 sequences are LNHNV and YYDKDF (reference sequence). There are 15 residues in the CDR3. V was pared by 5 bases and J by 6 bases, with 11 bases of the junction left unmatched. This CDR3 reads CATSSHGTGFREQYF. DNA for the CDR3: TGTGCCACCAGCTCCCACGGGACAGGGTTTCGCGAGCAGTACTTC.

V gene TRBV6-5 combines with J gene TRBJ1-2; D gene uncertain. Trimming stripped 7 bases from V and 7 bases from J, with 10 bases between. The germline V gene has CDR1 MNHEY and CDR2 SVGAGI. The CDR3 totals 11 residues. In DNA, the CDR3 is TGTGCCAGCACCGCGGGTGCTGGCTACACCTTC. Translation gives CASTAGAGYTF.

The rearrangement links TRBV2 to TRBJ1-1, with D possibly matching TRBD1 (5 bases). The CDR3 totals 11 residues. V was cut by 2 bases and J by 12 bases, with 10 bases left in between. The germline V gene has CDR1 SNHLY and CDR2 FYNNEI. Here the CDR3 reads CASSENRGTFF. DNA for the CDR3: TGTGCCAGCAGTGAAAACCGGGGGACTTTCTTT.

In its sample, this clone was seen a few times. The rearrangement links TRBV5-1 to TRBJ2-5; D is undetermined. Trimming shortened V by 0 bases and J by 4 bases, and 16 bases separated the two germline ends. The CDR3 consists of 16 residues. Per germline, CDR1 SGHRS and CDR2 YFSETQ. The CDR3 DNA sequence: TGCGCCAGCAGCTTGGGGGGATTACTAAATACAGAGACCCAGTACTTC. This translates into CASSLGGLLNTETQYF.

The rearrangement uses TRBV15 and TRBJ2-1; D remains unclear. V was clipped by 4 bases and J by 6 bases, with 10 bases between them. CDR1 and CDR2 (germline): LNHNV, YYDKDF (reference sequence). The CDR3 loop spans 13 amino acids. The CDR3 DNA is TGTGCCACCAGCAACGGTAGATTCAATGAGCAGTTCTTC. As protein: CATSNGRFNEQFF. Using reference TRBV15 and TRBJ2-1 for the parts outside the CDR3, the full variable domain is DAMVIQNPRYQVTQFGKPVTLSCSQTLNHNVMYWYQQKSSQAPKLLFHYYDKDFNNEADTPDNFQSRRPNTSFCFLDIRSPGLGDTAMYLCATSNGRFNEQFFGPGTRLTVL.

The rearrangement links TRBV5-4 to TRBJ2-2; 9 bases match TRBD1. The germline V gene has CDR1 SGHNT and CDR2 YYREEE (reference sequence). The CDR3 sequence is 17 residues long. The V segment lost 4 bases and the J segment 3 bases; nucleotides outside the gene matches: 10. This CDR3 is CASSPPPGQGDTGELFF. CDR3 sequence (DNA): TGTGCCAGCAGCCCACCCCCGGGACAGGGAGACACCGGGGAGCTGTTTTTT.

J is TRBJ2-1 and V is TRBV30; tentatively, D is TRBD2 (6 bases). Trimming removed 3 bases from V and 8 bases from J, with 14 bases in between. The V gene's germline CDR1 is GTSNPN and CDR2 SVGIG (reference sequence). The CDR3 contains 13 residues. This chain's CDR3 is CAWRLEGGYEQFF. CDR3 DNA: TGTGCCTGGAGACTTGAGGGAGGCTATGAGCAGTTCTTC.

V and J are TRBV5-1 and TRBJ2-5; unclear D gene. Per germline, CDR1 SGHRS and CDR2 YFSETQ. The V gene lost 0 bases and the J gene lost 4 bases, with 10 bases spanning the gap. The CDR3 length is 14 residues. CDR3 coding DNA: TGCGCCAGCAGCTTGGAAGGGAATGGAGAGACCCAGTACTTC. This encodes CASSLEGNGETQYF. The full variable domain, in which reference TRBV5-1 and TRBJ2-5 provide the parts outside the CDR3, is KAGVTQTPRYLIKTRGQQVTLSCSPISGHRSVSWYQQTPGQGLQFLFEYFSETQRNKGNFPGRFSGRQFSNSRSEMNVSTLELGDSALYLCASSLEGNGETQYFGPGTRLLVL.

V gene TRBV4-2 combines with J gene TRBJ2-3; 13 bases agree with TRBD2. CDR3 length: 17 residues. The trim removed 4 bases at V and 4 bases at J, leaving 8 bases unmatched. The germline V gene encodes CDR1 LGHNA and CDR2 YNFKEQ. DNA of the CDR3: TGTGCCAGCAGCCCAGCCAAACTAGCGGGAGGGGCAGATACGCAGTATTTT. Encoded protein: CASSPAKLAGGADTQYF.

The chain joins TRBV4-1 to TRBJ2-1; 10 bases align to TRBD2. CDR1 is MGHRA and CDR2 is YSYEKL in the germline V gene. Unmatched junction bases numbered 3, after V lost 1 base and J lost 6 bases. The CDR3 extends over 15 amino acids. The CDR3 DNA is TGCGCCAGCAGCCAAGGAGCGGGAGGGCTCAATGAGCAGTTCTTC. Amino acid sequence: CASSQGAGGLNEQFF.

This chain connects TRBV7-3 to TRBJ2-3; 10 bases fit TRBD2. The CDR3 sequence is 16 residues long. Germline V gene sequence: CDR1 SGHTA, CDR2 FQGTGA. The junction had 3 bases not matched to a gene; V was cut back by 1 base and J by 2 bases. CDR3 sequence reads: CASSLIAGGSTDTQYF. CDR3 nucleotide sequence: TGTGCCAGCAGCTTAATAGCGGGAGGTTCCACAGATACGCAGTATTTT.

This chain connects TRBV19 to TRBJ1-3, with D hard to call. There are 14 residues in the CDR3. Trimming took off 4 bases at V and 4 bases at J, with 11 bases between the two ends. CDR1 LNHDA and CDR2 SQIVND come from the germline V gene (reference sequence). This CDR3 is CASSNMGAGNTIYF. The CDR3 bases are TGTGCCAGTAGTAATATGGGCGCAGGAAACACCATATATTTT. Full variable domain (missing parts from reference TRBV19 and TRBJ1-3): DGGITQSPKYLFRKEGQNVTLSCEQNLNHDAMYWYRQDPGQGLRLIYYSQIVNDFQKGDIAEGYSVSREKKESFPLTVTSAQKNPTAFYLCASSNMGAGNTIYFGEGSWLTVV.

The genes are TRBV19 and TRBJ2-1, with 11 bases that match TRBD1. CDR3 length equals 16 residues. Looked up from germline, CDR1 is LNHDA and CDR2 is SQIVND (reference sequence). V lost 5 bases to trimming and J lost 6 bases; unmatched junction nucleotides: 9. Written as DNA, the CDR3 is TGTGCCAGTAGTGTAAGGGACAGGGGGTACGTCAATGAGCAGTTCTTC. Translated: CASSVRDRGYVNEQFF.

The chain has TRBV14 and TRBJ1-1; D gene unclear. This CDR3 has 14 residues. The germline gives CDR1 SGHDN, CDR2 FVKESK. Trimming removed 1 base at V and 4 bases at J, with 10 bases between. This CDR3 reads CASSQVFGSTEAFF. Written as DNA, the CDR3 is TGTGCCAGCAGCCAAGTATTTGGCAGCACTGAAGCTTTCTTT.

The V and J genes are TRBV7-9 and TRBJ2-7; unclear D gene. CDR3 length: 14 amino acids. The germline CDR1 and CDR2 sequences are SEHNR and FQNEAQ (reference sequence). The germline V and J ends were trimmed by 1 base and 2 bases, with 9 bases remaining between them. CDR3 region: CASSLGGVAYEQYF. The CDR3 DNA reads as TGTGCCAGCAGCTTAGGCGGCGTCGCCTACGAGCAGTACTTC. Variable domain in full (rest from reference TRBV7-9 and TRBJ2-7): DTGVSQNPRHKITKRGQNVTFRCDPISEHNRLYWYRQTLGQGPEFLTYFQNEAQLEKSRLLSDRFSAERPKGSFSTLEIQRTEQGDSAMYLCASSLGGVAYEQYFGPGTRLTVT.

V is TRBV11-3 and J is TRBJ2-3; 8 bases match TRBD1. Germline CDR1 reads SGHNT; CDR2 reads YENEEA. The CDR3 runs to 16 residues. With V trimmed by 5 bases and J by 1 base, 8 bases remained unmatched. This chain's CDR3 is CASSPSGQARTDTQYF. DNA of the CDR3: TGTGCCAGCAGCCCCTCGGGACAGGCCCGCACAGATACGCAGTATTTT.